One and the same sample provided the 15 T cell receptor beta chains below, sequenced in a study of control samples from healthy donors and cancer patients. Sequencing used immunoSEQ multiplex PCR; TCRdb keeps in-frame clones, though not all of them. The data hold some 150,000 clones, with over 85% observed a single time. The sequenced material came from blood. These receptors were taken from a man in his forties in good health.

The gene calls are TRBV6-2 or TRBV6-3 and TRBJ2-3; tentatively, D is TRBD1 or TRBD2 (5 bases each). V lost 5 bases and J lost 2, with 14 bases in between. This CDR3 is 15 amino acids long. CDR1 MNHEY and CDR2 SVGEGT come from the germline V gene. The DNA for the CDR3 is TGTGCCAGCAGTGGCCGGGGACGGCACACAGATACGCAGTATTTT. Translation: CASSGRGRHTDTQYF.

This clone has only one observation. The chain recombines TRBV5-1 with TRBJ1-5; TRBD1 aligns across 7 bases. The CDR3 has 13 residues. With 4 bases clipped from V and 5 bases from J, the junction kept 3 bases outside the gene matches. In germline, CDR1 is SGHRS, CDR2 YFSETQ. CDR3 coding DNA: TGCGCCAGCAGCCCCGGACAGGATCAGCCCCAGCATTTT. Its protein product is CASSPGQDQPQHF.

The chain uses TRBV10-1 and TRBJ1-5; tentative D call: TRBD1 (5 bases). CDR3 length equals 16 residues. From germline, CDR1 is WNHNN and CDR2 SYGVQD (reference sequence). The V and J ends lost 8 bases and 1 base respectively, with 18 bases between them. CDR3 coding DNA: TGCGCCAGCGGATCCAAGAGAGGGGCAAGCAATCAGCCCCAGCATTTT. Translating gives CASGSKRGASNQPQHF.

This clone was recorded only once. V gene TRBV9 combines with J gene TRBJ1-5; 7 bases map to TRBD1. The CDR3 totals 16 residues. The trim removed 4 bases at V and 4 bases at J, leaving 11 bases unmatched. From germline, CDR1 is SGDLS and CDR2 YYNGEE. Here the CDR3 reads CASSPGGGGQNQPQHF. The CDR3 nucleotides read TGTGCCAGCAGCCCAGGTGGGGGGGGACAGAATCAGCCCCAGCATTTT. Filled out from reference TRBV9 and TRBJ1-5, the complete variable domain reads DSGVTQTPKHLITATGQRVTLRCSPRSGDLSVYWYQQSLDQGLQFLIQYYNGEERAKGNILERFSAQQFPDLHSELNLSSLELGDSALYFCASSPGGGGQNQPQHFGDGTRLSIL.

This clone has a single count. The rearrangement joins TRBV7-8 to TRBJ1-5; no clear D. The CDR3 runs 15 residues. V lost 4 bases and J lost 9, with 19 bases in between. Germline V gene data show CDR1 as SGHVS and CDR2 as FQNEAQ. In nucleotides, the CDR3 is TGTGCCAGCAGCTCAGGCGTCCCACGCGGTGGGCCCCAGCATTTT. As protein: CASSSGVPRGGPQHF.

This clone was detected once. This chain joins TRBV12-2 and TRBJ1-2; the listed D gene, TRBD1, was not tested against the DNA. TRBV12-2 is recorded as a pseudogene. This CDR3 has 15 residues. Here the CDR3 reads CASRRGQGADYGYTF. The CDR3 bases are TGTGCAAGTCGCCGCGGACAGGGGGCTGACTATGGCTACACCTTC.

This rearrangement joins TRBV27 to TRBJ1-1; D not certain. The CDR3 runs to 13 residues. Per the germline V gene, CDR1 is MNHEY and CDR2 is SMNVEV (reference sequence). Trimming removed 5 bases at V and 0 bases at J, with 7 bases between. The CDR3 loop is CASSPDVNTEAFF. The CDR3 nucleotides read TGTGCCAGCAGTCCAGATGTGAACACTGAAGCTTTCTTT.

The chain links TRBV7-9 to TRBJ1-3; 10 bases map to TRBD1. This CDR3 region has 16 residues. Losses at the gene ends were 4 bases for V and 4 bases for J; bases not matched to a gene: 7. Germline V gene lookup returns CDR1 SEHNR and CDR2 FQNEAQ (reference sequence). CDR3 DNA sequence: TGTGCCAGCAGCTCGACGGACAGGGGGTTAGGAAACACCATATATTTT. Protein sequence: CASSSTDRGLGNTIYF.

This clone was seen just once. The chain is built from TRBV7-2 and TRBJ2-7; 9 nucleotides align to TRBD2. The V gene's germline CDR1 is SGHTA and CDR2 FQGNSA. V shed 5 bases, J shed 4 bases, and the junction held 3 bases outside the gene matches. This CDR3 spans 13 amino acids. DNA for the CDR3: TGTGCCAGCAGCCCCAGCGGGGGGTACGAGCAGTACTTC. Amino acids: CASSPSGGYEQYF.

The chain joins TRBV30 to TRBJ2-1; D gene uncertain. Germline-derived CDR1 and CDR2 are GTSNPN and SVGIG (reference sequence). With 2 bases removed from V and 8 bases from J, the gap between germline ends came to 10 bases. The CDR3 extends over 12 amino acids. The CDR3 spells CAWSMMVDEQFF. The CDR3 DNA is TGTGCCTGGAGTATGATGGTGGATGAGCAGTTCTTC.

The gene calls are TRBV7-8 and TRBJ1-1; tentatively, D is TRBD1 (6 bases). Trimming stripped 3 bases from V and 7 bases from J, with 12 bases between. In germline, CDR1 is SGHVS, CDR2 FQNEAQ. The CDR3 extends over 13 amino acids. The DNA for the CDR3 is TGTGCCAGCAGCTTCGGGACAAACGTTGAAGCTTTCTTT. It translates to CASSFGTNVEAFF. Full variable domain (rest looked up from reference TRBV7-8 and TRBJ1-1): GAGVSQSPRYKVAKRGQDVALRCDPISGHVSLFWYQQALGQGPEFLTYFQNEAQLDKSGLPSDRFFAERPEGSVSTLKIQRTQQEDSAVYLCASSFGTNVEAFFGQGTRLTVV.

J is TRBJ1-2 and V is TRBV9; 10 bases are shared with TRBD1. Germline CDR1 reads SGDLS; CDR2 reads YYNGEE. J gave up 2 bases and V 2 bases, and 9 bases lay outside the gene matches. The CDR3 contains 17 residues. The CDR3 here is CASSVAPDRGSNYGYTF. As DNA, the CDR3 is TGTGCCAGCAGCGTGGCACCGGACAGGGGGTCCAACTATGGCTACACCTTC.

The V call is TRBV5-4, the J call TRBJ1-2; no clear D. Trimming removed 6 bases at V and 3 bases at J, with 33 bases between. The CDR3 spans 20 residues. The germline gives CDR1 SGHNT, CDR2 YYREEE (reference sequence). CDR3 sequence reads: CASNLFRVRTLTEQDYGYTF. The CDR3 DNA follows: TGTGCCAGCAATCTTTTCCGTGTAAGGACGCTAACCGAGCAAGACTATGGCTACACCTTC.

This clone appeared once. The chain has TRBV20-1 and TRBJ1-5, with D tentatively TRBD1 (6 bases). The CDR3 has 15 residues. The germline V gene has CDR1 DFQATT and CDR2 SNEGSKA (reference sequence). With 3 bases removed from V and 0 bases from J, the gap between germline ends came to 12 bases. CDR3 nucleotide sequence: TGCAGTGCTAGTCGAGGGGGGAATAGCAATCAGCCCCAGCATTTT. Its translation is CSASRGGNSNQPQHF.

The chain has TRBV5-6 and TRBJ2-6; 7 bases match TRBD1. The CDR3 is 17 residues long. Per germline, CDR1 SGHDT and CDR2 YYEEEE. V lost 4 bases, J lost 0 bases, and 7 bases stayed unmatched. CDR3: CASSQTGMGSGANVLTF. In DNA form, the CDR3 reads TGTGCCAGCAGCCAGACAGGGATGGGCTCTGGGGCCAACGTCCTGACTTTC.